The next 8 T cell receptor beta chains were all read from a single sample in a study of blood T cell repertoires in COVID-19. The method was immunoSEQ multiplex PCR; TCRdb's version includes in-frame clones alone and lacks a portion of them. Among some 300,000 clones, over 85% were seen once, and the ten largest hold roughly 2.9%. Source material: PBMCs or T cells enriched from blood (not recorded which). The receptors here all came from a woman aged 45-59 years who had been exposed to COVID-19.

The chain links TRBV5-6 to TRBJ1-2; perhaps TRBD1 as D (5 bases). Germline-derived CDR1 and CDR2 are SGHDT and YYEEEE. The CDR3 extends over 15 amino acids. Trimming left V 0 bases short and J 7 bases short, with 16 bases between. CDR3: CASSLVSRSGGGYTF. CDR3 bases: TGTGCCAGCAGCTTGGTCTCGAGGTCCGGGGGTGGCTACACCTTC.

The V and J genes are TRBV27 and TRBJ2-7; 8 bases map to TRBD1. CDR1 is MNHEY and CDR2 is SMNVEV in the germline V gene (reference sequence). V gave up 5 bases and J gave up 0 bases; unmatched junction bases: 3. This CDR3 is built from 14 residues. CDR3 amino acids: CASSTQGASYEQYF. The CDR3, as DNA: TGTGCCAGCAGTACTCAGGGGGCCTCCTACGAGCAGTACTTC.

This chain joins TRBV4-2 and TRBJ1-5; D is uncertain. The germline gives CDR1 LGHNA, CDR2 YNFKEQ. The CDR3 has 14 amino acids. Trimming took off 1 base at V and 7 bases at J, with 11 bases between the two ends. DNA for the CDR3: TGTGCCAGCAGCCAAGGGGCAGGAATCCAGCCCCAGCATTTT. As protein: CASSQGAGIQPQHF.

This clone was found once. The gene calls are TRBV11-3 and TRBJ2-5; tentatively, D is TRBD2 (5 bases). The length of the CDR3 is 16 residues. Germline V gives CDR1 SGHNT, CDR2 YENEEA. The V end was cut by 0 bases, the J end by 2 bases, with 13 bases between. CDR3 region: CASSLDRGKPQETQYF. The CDR3 coding sequence is TGTGCCAGCAGCTTAGACCGGGGAAAACCACAAGAGACCCAGTACTTC.

This clone has a single count. V is TRBV7-9 and J is TRBJ1-1, with 11 nucleotides matching TRBD1. The germline gives CDR1 SEHNR, CDR2 FQNEAQ (reference sequence). CDR3 length: 17 residues. The V gene end was trimmed by 1 base and the J gene end by 4 bases; junction bases not matched to a gene: 8. CDR3 loop: CASSLGRDRGYFTEAFF. The CDR3, as DNA: TGTGCCAGCAGCTTAGGTAGGGACAGGGGGTATTTCACTGAAGCTTTCTTT.

The rearrangement joins TRBV19 to TRBJ1-5, with 10 bases identical to TRBD1. This CDR3 has 18 amino acids. The trim removed 3 bases at V and 0 bases at J, leaving 8 bases unmatched. Germline V gene sequence: CDR1 LNHDA, CDR2 SQIVND (reference sequence). The CDR3 region has the DNA TGTGCCAGTAGTATCGGCGGGACAGGGGCCTATAGCAATCAGCCCCAGCATTTT. Translation gives CASSIGGTGAYSNQPQHF.

The chain couples TRBV4-1 to TRBJ2-5, with 8 bases that match TRBD2. This CDR3 spans 14 amino acids. In germline, CDR1 is MGHRA, CDR2 YSYEKL. The V gene end was trimmed by 2 bases and the J gene end by 2 bases; junction bases not matched to a gene: 1. The CDR3 DNA reads as TGCGCCAGCAGCCAAATAGCGGGGCAAGAGACCCAGTACTTC. Translating it yields CASSQIAGQETQYF.

This chain connects TRBV5-4 to TRBJ1-6; TRBD1 matches at 8 bases. This CDR3 has 17 amino acids. From germline, CDR1 is SGHNT and CDR2 YYREEE (reference sequence). J lost 9 bases, V lost 2 bases, and 13 bases had no gene match. The CDR3 protein is CASSFRQGRGNSSPLHF. The DNA of the CDR3 is TGTGCCAGCAGCTTCCGACAGGGGAGGGGGAATAGTTCACCCCTCCACTTT.